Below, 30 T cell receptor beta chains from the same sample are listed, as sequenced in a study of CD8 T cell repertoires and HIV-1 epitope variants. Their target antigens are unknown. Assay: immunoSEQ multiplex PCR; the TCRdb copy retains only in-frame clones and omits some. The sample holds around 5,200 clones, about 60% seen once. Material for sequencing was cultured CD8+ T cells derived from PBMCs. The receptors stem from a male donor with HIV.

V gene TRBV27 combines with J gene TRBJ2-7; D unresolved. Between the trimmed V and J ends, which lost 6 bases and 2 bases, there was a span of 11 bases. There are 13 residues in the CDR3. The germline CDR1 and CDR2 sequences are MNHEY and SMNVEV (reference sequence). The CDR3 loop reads CASSPTMTYEQYF. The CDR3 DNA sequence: TGTGCCAGCAGCCCTACCATGACCTACGAGCAGTACTTC.

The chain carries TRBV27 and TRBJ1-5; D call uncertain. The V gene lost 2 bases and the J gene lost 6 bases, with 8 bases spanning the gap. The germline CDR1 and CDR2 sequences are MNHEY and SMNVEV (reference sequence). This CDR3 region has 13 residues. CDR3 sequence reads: CASSLQESQPQHF. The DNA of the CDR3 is TGTGCCAGCAGTTTACAAGAGAGTCAGCCCCAGCATTTT.

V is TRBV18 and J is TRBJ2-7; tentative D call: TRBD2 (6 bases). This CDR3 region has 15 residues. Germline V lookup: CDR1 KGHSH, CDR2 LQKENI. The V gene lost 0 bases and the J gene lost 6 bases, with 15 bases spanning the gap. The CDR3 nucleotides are TGTGCCAGCTCACCACCGGCAGAGGAGGGGTTCGAGCAGTACTTC. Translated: CASSPPAEEGFEQYF.

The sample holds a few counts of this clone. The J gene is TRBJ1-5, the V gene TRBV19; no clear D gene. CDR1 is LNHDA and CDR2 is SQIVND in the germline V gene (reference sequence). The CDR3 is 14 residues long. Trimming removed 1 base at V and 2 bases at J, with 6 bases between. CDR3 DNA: TGTGCCAGTAGTATAGTGCAGGGCAATCAGCCCCAGCATTTT. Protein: CASSIVQGNQPQHF.

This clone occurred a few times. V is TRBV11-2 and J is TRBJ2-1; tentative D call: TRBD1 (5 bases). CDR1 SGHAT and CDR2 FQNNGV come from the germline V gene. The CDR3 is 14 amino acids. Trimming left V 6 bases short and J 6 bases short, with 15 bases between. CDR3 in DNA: TGTGCCAGCAGTTTCCAGGACAACACCAATGAGCAGTTCTTC. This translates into CASSFQDNTNEQFF.

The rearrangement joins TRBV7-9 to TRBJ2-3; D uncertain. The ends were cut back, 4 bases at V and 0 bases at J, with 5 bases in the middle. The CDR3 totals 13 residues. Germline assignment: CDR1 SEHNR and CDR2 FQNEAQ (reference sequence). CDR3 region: CASSWGSTDTQYF. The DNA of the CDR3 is TGTGCCAGCAGCTGGGGTAGCACAGATACGCAGTATTTT.

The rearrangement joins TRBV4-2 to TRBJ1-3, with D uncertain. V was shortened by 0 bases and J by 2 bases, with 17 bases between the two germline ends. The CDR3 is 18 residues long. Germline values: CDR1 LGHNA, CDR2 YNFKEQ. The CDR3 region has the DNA TGTGCCAGCAGCCAAGACCCCTCGTTGGGGTTAACTGGAAACACCATATATTTT. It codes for CASSQDPSLGLTGNTIYF.

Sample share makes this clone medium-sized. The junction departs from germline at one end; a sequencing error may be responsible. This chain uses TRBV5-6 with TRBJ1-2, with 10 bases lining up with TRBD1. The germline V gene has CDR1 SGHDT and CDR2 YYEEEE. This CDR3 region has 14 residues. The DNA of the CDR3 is TGTGCCAGCAGCGATCCCGGGACAGGGGTCCTCGGTGCCTTC. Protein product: CASSDPGTGVLGAF.

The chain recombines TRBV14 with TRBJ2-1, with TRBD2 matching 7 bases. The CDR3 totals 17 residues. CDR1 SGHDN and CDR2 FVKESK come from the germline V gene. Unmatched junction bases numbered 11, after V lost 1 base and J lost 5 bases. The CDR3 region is CASSQVAGAGDNNEQFF. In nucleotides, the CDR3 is TGTGCCAGCAGCCAAGTGGCAGGTGCGGGGGATAACAATGAGCAGTTCTTC.

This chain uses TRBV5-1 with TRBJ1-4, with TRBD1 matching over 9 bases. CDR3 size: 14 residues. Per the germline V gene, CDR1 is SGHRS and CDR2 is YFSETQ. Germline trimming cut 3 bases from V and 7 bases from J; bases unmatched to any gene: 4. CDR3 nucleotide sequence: TGCGCCAGCAGCTCCGGGACAGGGCCTGAAAAACTGTTTTTT. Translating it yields CASSSGTGPEKLFF.

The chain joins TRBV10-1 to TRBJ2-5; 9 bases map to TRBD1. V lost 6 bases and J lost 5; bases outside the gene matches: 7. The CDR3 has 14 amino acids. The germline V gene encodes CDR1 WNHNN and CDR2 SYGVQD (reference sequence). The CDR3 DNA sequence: TGCGCCAGCAGCACAGGGGGCGCGGAGGAGACCCAGTACTTC. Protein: CASSTGGAEETQYF.

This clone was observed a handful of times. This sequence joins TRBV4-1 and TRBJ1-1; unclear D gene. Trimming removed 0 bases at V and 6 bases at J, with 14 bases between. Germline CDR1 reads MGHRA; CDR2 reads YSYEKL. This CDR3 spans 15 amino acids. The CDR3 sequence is CASSQDNSFLPEAFF. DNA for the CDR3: TGCGCCAGCAGCCAAGATAACAGTTTCCTCCCTGAAGCTTTCTTT.

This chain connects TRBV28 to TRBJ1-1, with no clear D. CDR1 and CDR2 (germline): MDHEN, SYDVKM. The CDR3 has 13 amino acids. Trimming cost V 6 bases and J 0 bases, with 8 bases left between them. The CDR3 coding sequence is TGTGCCAGCAGCACCAGACTGAACACTGAAGCTTTCTTT. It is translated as CASSTRLNTEAFF. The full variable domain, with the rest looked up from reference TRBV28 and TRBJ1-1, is DVKVTQSSRYLVKRTGEKVFLECVQDMDHENMFWYRQDPGLGLRLIYFSYDVKMKEKGDIPEGYSVSREKKERFSLILESASTNQTSMYLCASSTRLNTEAFFGQGTRLTVV.

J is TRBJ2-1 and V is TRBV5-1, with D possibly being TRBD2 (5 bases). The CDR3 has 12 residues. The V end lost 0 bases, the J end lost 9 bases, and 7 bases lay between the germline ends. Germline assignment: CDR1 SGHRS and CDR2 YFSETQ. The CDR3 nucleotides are TGCGCCAGCAGCTTGGGTGAGGGTGAGCAGTTCTTC. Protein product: CASSLGEGEQFF.

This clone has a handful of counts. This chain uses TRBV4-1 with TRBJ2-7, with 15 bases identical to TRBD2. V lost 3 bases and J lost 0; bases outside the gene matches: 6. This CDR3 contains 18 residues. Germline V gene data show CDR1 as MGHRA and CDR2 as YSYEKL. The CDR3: CASSHGTSGRHPSYEQYF. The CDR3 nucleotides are TGCGCCAGCAGCCATGGGACTAGCGGGAGGCACCCCTCCTACGAGCAGTACTTC.

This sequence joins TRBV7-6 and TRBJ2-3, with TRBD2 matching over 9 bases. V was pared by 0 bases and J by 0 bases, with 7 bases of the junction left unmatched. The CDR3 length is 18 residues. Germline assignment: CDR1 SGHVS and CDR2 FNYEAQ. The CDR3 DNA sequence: TGTGCCAGCAGCTTAGCCCCTAGCGGGGTGACTAGCACAGATACGCAGTATTTT. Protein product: CASSLAPSGVTSTDTQYF.

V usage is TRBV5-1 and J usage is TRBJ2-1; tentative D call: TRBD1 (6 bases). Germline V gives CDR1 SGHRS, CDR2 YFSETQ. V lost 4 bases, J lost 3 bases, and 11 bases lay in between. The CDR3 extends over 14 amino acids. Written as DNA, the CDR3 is TGCGCCAGCAGCCAAAGGACAGACTACAATGAGCAGTTCTTC. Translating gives CASSQRTDYNEQFF.

The CDR3 spells CASSYQRDGYTF. The DNA for the CDR3 is TGTGCCAGCAGTTACCAGAGGGATGGCTACACCTTC. This rearrangement joins TRBV6-6 to TRBJ1-2; D remains ambiguous. V lost 2 bases and J 6 bases, leaving 7 bases between the germline ends. Germline V lookup: CDR1 MNHNY, CDR2 SVGAGI (reference sequence). This CDR3 spans 12 amino acids.

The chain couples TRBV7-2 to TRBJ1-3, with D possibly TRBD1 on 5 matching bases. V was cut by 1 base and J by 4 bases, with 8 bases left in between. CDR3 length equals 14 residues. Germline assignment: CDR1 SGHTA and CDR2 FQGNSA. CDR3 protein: CASSLGGPGNTIYF. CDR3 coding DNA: TGTGCCAGCAGCTTAGGGGGCCCCGGAAACACCATATATTTT. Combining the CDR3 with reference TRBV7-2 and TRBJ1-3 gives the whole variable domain GAGVSQSPSNKVTEKGKDVELRCDPISGHTALYWYRQSLGQGLEFLIYFQGNSAPDKSGLPSDRFSAERTGGSVSTLTIQRTQQEDSAVYLCASSLGGPGNTIYFGEGSWLTVV.

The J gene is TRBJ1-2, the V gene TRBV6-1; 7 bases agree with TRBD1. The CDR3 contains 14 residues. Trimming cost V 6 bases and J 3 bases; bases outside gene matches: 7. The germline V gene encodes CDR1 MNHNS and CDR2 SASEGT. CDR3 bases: TGTGCCAGCAGCCCGACAGGGTCGGACTATGGCTACACCTTC. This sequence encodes CASSPTGSDYGYTF.

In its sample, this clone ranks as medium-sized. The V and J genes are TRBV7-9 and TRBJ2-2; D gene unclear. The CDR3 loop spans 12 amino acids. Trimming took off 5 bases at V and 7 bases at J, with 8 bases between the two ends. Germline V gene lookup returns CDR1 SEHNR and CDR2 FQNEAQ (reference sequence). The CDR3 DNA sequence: TGTGCCAGCAGCCTTCAGGACGGGGAGCTGTTTTTT. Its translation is CASSLQDGELFF.

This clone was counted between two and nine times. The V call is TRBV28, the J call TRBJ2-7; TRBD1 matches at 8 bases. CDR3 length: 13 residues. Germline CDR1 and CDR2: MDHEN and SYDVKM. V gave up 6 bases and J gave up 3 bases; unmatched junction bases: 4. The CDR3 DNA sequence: TGTGCCAGCAGGCCTACAGGGGGCTACGAGCAGTACTTC. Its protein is CASRPTGGYEQYF.

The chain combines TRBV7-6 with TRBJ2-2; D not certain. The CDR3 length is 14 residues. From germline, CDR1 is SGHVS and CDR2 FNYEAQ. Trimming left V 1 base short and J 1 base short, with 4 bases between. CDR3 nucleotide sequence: TGTGCCAGCAGCTTAGGTCAGAACACCGGGGAGCTGTTTTTT. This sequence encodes CASSLGQNTGELFF. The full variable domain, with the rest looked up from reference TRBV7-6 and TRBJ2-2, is GAGVSQSPRYKVTKRGQDVALRCDPISGHVSLYWYRQALGQGPEFLTYFNYEAQQDKSGLPNDRFSAERPEGSISTLTIQRTEQRDSAMYRCASSLGQNTGELFFGEGSRLTVL.

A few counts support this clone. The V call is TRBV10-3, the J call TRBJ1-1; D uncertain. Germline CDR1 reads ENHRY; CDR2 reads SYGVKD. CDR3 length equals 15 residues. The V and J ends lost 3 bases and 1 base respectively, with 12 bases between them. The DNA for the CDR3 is TGTGCCATCAGTGATAAACCGAAGGGGAACACTGAAGCTTTCTTT. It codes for CAISDKPKGNTEAFF.

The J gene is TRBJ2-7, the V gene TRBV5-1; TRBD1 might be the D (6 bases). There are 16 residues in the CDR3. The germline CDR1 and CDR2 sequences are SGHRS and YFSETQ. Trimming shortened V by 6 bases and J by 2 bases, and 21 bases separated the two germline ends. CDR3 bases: TGCGCCAGCACACTCTCCCAGGGGACCGCAACCTACGAGCAGTACTTC. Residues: CASTLSQGTATYEQYF.

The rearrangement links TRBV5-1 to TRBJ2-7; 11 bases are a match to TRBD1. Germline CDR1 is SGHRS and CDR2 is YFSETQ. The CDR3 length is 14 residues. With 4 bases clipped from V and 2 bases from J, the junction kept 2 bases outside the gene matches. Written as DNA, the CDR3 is TGCGCCAGCAGCCCGGGACAGGGGGCCTACGAGCAGTACTTC. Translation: CASSPGQGAYEQYF. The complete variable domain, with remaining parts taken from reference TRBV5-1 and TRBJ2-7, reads KAGVTQTPRYLIKTRGQQVTLSCSPISGHRSVSWYQQTPGQGLQFLFEYFSETQRNKGNFPGRFSGRQFSNSRSEMNVSTLELGDSALYLCASSPGQGAYEQYFGPGTRLTVT.

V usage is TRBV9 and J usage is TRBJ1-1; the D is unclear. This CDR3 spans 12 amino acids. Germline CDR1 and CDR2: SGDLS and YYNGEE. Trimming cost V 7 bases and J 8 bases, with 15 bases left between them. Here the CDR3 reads CASSSVRSEAFF. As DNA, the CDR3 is TGTGCCAGCTCTAGTGTCCGGTCCGAAGCTTTCTTT.

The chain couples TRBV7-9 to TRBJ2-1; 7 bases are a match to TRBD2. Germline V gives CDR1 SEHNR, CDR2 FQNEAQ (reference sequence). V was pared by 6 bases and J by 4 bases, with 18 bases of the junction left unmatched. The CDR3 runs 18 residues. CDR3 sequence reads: CASSDLGAGTKTYNEQFF. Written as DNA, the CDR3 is TGTGCCAGCAGTGACCTAGGGGCCGGGACTAAAACATACAATGAGCAGTTCTTC.

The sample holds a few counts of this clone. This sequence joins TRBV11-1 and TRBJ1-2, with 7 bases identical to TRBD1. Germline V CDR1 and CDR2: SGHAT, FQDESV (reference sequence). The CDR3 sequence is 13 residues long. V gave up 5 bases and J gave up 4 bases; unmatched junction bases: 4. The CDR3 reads CASSRDSLYGYTF. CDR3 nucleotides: TGTGCCAGCAGCCGGGACAGCCTCTATGGCTACACCTTC.

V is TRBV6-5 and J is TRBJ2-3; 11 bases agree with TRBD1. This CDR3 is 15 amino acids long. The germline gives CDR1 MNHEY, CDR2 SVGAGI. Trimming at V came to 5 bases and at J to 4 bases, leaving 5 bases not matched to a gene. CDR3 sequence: CASSPGTGGPDTQYF. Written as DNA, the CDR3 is TGTGCCAGCAGTCCCGGGACAGGGGGACCAGATACGCAGTATTTT.